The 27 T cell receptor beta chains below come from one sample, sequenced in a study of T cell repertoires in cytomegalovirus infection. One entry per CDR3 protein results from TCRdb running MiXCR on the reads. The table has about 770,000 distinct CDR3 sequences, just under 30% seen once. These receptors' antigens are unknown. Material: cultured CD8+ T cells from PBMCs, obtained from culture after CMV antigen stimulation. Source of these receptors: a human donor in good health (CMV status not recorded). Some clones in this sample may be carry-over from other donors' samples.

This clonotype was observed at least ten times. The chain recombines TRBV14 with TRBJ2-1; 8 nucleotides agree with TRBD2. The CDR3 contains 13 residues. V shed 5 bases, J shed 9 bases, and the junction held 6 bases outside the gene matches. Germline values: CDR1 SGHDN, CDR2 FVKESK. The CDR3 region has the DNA TGTGCCAGCAGCAACAGCGGGGGCGGTGAGCAGTTCTTC. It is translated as CASSNSGGGEQFF.

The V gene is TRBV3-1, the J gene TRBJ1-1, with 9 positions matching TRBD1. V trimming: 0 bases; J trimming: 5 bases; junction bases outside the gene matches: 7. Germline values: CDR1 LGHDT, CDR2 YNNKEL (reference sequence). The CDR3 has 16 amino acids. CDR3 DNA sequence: TGTGCCAGCAGCCAAGAAACCGGGACAGGGTGGACTGAAGCTTTCTTT. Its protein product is CASSQETGTGWTEAFF.

CDR3 loop: CASEGSRYGYTF. For the CDR3, the DNA is TGTGCCAGTGAGGGATCGCGCTATGGCTACACCTTC. The chain uses TRBV19 and TRBJ1-2; D gene uncertain. V lost 8 bases to trimming and J lost 4 bases, with 11 bases between them. The length of the CDR3 is 12 residues. Germline lookup yields CDR1 LNHDA and CDR2 SQIVND (reference sequence).

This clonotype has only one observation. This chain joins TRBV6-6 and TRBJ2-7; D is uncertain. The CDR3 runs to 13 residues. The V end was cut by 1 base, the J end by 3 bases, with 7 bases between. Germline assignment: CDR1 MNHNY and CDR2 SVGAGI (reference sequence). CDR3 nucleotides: TGTGCCAGCAGTTACTACGGATACTACGAGCAGTACTTC. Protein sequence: CASSYYGYYEQYF.

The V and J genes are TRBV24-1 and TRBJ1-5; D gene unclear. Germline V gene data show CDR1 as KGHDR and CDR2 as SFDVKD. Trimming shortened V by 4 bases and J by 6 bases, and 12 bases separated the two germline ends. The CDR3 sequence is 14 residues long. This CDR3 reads CATSEAQAGQPQHF. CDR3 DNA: TGTGCCACCAGTGAAGCACAAGCCGGTCAGCCCCAGCATTTT.

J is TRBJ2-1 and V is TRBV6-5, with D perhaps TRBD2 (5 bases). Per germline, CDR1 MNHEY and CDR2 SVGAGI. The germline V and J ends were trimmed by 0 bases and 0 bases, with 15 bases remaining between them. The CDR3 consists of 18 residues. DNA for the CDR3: TGTGCCAGCAGTTACTCCCTTTGGACGGGGAGCTCCTACAATGAGCAGTTCTTC. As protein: CASSYSLWTGSSYNEQFF.

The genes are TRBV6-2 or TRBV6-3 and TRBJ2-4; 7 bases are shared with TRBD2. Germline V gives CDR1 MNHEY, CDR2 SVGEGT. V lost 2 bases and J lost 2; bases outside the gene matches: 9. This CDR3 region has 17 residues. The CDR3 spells CASSYRGGDGTKNIQYF. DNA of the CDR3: TGTGCCAGCAGTTACCGTGGGGGGGATGGAACCAAAAACATTCAGTACTTC.

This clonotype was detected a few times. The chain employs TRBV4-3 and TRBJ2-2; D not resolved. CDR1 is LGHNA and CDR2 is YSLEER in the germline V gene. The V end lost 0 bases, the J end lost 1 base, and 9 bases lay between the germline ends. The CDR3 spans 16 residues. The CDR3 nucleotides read TGCGCCAGCAGCCAAGATCGGCGAGGGAACACCGGGGAGCTGTTTTTT. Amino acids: CASSQDRRGNTGELFF.

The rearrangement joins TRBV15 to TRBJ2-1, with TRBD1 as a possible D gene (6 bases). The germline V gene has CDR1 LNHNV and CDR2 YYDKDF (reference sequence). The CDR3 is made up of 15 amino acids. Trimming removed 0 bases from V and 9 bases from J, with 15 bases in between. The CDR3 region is CATSRDQGRGSEQFF. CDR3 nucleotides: TGTGCCACCAGCAGAGACCAGGGGAGAGGAAGTGAGCAGTTCTTC.

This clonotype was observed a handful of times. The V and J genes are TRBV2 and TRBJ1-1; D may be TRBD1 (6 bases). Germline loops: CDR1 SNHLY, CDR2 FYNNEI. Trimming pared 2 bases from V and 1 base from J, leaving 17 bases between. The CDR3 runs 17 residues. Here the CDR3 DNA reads TGTGCCAGCAGTGAATACGGACAGCACTTACCGAACACTGAAGCTTTCTTT. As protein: CASSEYGQHLPNTEAFF.

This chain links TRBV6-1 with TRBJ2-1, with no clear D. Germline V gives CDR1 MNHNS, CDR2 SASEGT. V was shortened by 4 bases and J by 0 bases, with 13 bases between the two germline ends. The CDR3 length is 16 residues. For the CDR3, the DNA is TGTGCCAGCAGTGTTAAAAGGTCTTCCTCCTACAATGAGCAGTTCTTC. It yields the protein CASSVKRSSSYNEQFF.

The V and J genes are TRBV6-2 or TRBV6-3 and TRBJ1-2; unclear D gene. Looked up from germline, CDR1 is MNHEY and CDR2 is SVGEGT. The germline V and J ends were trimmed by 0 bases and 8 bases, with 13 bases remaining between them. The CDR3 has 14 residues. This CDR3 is CASSYSKSGLGYTF. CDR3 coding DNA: TGTGCCAGCAGTTACTCGAAATCGGGTCTCGGCTACACCTTC.

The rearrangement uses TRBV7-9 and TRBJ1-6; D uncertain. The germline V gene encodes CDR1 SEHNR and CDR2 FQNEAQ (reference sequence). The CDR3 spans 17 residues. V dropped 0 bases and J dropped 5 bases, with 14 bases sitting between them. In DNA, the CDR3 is TGTGCCAGCAGCTTAGCGACCACGTTGTATGATAATTCACCCCTCCACTTT. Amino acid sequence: CASSLATTLYDNSPLHF.

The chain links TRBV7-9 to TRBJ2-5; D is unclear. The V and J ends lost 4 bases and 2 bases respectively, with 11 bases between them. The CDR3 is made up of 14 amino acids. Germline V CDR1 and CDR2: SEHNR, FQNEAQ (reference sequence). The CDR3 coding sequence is TGTGCCAGCAGCTCCCCTGCGGATCAAGAGACCCAGTACTTC. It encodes CASSSPADQETQYF.

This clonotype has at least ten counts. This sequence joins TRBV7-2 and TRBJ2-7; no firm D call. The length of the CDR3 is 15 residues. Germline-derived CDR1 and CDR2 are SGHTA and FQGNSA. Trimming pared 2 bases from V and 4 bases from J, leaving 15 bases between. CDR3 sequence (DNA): TGTGCCAGCAGCTTACGGAACAATAGGGATTACGAGCAGTACTTC. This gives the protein CASSLRNNRDYEQYF.

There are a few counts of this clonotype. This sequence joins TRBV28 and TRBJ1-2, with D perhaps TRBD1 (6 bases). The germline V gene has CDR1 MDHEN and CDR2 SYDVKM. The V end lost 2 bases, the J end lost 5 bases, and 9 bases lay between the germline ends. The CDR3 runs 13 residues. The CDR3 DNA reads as TGTGCCAGCAGTTTAAATCAGGGGTATGGCTACACCTTC. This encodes CASSLNQGYGYTF.

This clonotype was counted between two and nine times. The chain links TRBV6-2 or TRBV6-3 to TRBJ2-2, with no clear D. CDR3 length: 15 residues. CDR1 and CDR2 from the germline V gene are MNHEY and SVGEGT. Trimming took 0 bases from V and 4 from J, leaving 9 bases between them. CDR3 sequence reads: CASSYSGRPTGELFF. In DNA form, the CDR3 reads TGTGCCAGCAGTTACTCGGGCAGACCCACCGGGGAGCTGTTTTTT.

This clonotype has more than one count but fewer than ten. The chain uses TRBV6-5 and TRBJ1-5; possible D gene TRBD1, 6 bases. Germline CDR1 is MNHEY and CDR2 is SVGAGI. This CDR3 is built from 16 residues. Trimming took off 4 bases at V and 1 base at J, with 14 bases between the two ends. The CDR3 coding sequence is TGTGCCAGCAGTTCCGCGACAGGCCTCAGCAATCAGCCCCAGCATTTT. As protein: CASSSATGLSNQPQHF.

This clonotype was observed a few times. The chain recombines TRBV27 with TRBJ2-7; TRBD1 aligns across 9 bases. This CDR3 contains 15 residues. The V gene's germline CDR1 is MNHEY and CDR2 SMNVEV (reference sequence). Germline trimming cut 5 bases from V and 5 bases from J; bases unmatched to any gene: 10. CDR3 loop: CASSRRGDRVHEQYV. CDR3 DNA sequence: TGTGCCAGCAGTCGGAGAGGGGACAGGGTTCACGAGCAGTACGTC.

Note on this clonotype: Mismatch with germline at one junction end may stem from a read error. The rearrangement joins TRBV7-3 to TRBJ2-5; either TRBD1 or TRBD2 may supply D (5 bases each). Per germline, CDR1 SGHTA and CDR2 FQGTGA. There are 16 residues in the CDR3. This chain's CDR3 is CAGSILSRDGKETQYF. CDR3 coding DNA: TGTGCCGGCAGCATACTAAGCCGGGACGGCAAAGAGACCCAGTACTTC.

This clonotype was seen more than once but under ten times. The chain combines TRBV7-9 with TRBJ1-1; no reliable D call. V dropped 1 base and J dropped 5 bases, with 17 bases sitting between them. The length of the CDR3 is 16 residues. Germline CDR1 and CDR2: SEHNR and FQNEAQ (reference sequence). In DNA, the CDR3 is TGTGCCAGCAGCTTAGAAAGTACGGCCTCGGGAACTGAAGCTTTCTTT. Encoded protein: CASSLESTASGTEAFF.

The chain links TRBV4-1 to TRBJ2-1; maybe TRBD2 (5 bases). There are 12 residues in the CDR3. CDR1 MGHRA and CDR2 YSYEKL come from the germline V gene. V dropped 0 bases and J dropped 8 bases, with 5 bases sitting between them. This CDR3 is CASSQEGDEQFF. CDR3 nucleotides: TGCGCCAGCAGCCAAGAGGGAGATGAGCAGTTCTTC.

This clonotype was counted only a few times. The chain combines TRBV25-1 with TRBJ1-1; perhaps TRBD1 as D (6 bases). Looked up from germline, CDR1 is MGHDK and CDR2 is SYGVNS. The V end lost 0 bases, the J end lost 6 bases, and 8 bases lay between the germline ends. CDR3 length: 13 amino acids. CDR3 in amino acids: CASSEYWGPEAFF. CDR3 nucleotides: TGTGCCAGCAGTGAATATTGGGGGCCTGAAGCTTTCTTT.

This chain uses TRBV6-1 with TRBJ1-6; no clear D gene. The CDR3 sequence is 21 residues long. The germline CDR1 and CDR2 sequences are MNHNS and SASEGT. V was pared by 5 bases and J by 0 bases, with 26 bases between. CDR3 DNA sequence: TGTGCCAGCAGTTCATCCGCACCACCTGGTACGCTGAGCTCCTATAATTCACCCCTCCACTTT. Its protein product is CASSSSAPPGTLSSYNSPLHF.

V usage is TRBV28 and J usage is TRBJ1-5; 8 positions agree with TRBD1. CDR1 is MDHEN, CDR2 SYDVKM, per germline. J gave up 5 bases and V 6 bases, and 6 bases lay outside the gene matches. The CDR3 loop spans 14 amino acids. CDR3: CASSPRQGHQPQHF. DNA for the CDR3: TGTGCCAGCAGCCCTAGACAGGGGCATCAGCCCCAGCATTTT.

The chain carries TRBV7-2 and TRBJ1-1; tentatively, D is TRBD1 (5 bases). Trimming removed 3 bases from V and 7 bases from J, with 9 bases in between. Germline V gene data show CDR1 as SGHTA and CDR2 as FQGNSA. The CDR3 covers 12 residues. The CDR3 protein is CASSLQGNEAFF. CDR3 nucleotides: TGTGCCAGCAGCTTGCAGGGTAATGAAGCTTTCTTT.

The CDR3 DNA sequence: TGTGCCAGTAGTATGGCCCCAAATTCCTACAATGAGCAGTTCTTC. It translates to CASSMAPNSYNEQFF. The gene calls are TRBV19 and TRBJ2-1; no clear D. CDR1 and CDR2 (germline): LNHDA, SQIVND (reference sequence). V shed 3 bases and J shed 1 base, with 10 bases lying between them. This CDR3 has 15 residues.